Listed here are 16 T cell receptor beta chains from one sample, sequenced in a study of T cell clonotyping in hematopoietic cell transplantation. TCRdb's copy holds only in-frame clones and misses some; the assay was immunoSEQ multiplex PCR. The table shows approximately 9,100 clones, with roughly four fifths occurring only once. Sequenced here: peripheral blood mononuclear cells, sampled 180 days after allogeneic stem cell transplant. The receptors come from a female patient in her 50s who had an allogeneic stem cell transplant from an unrelated donor, so the T cells may come from the graft donor. Some clones in this sample may be carry-over from other donors' samples.

The V call is TRBV27, the J call TRBJ2-1, with a possible D match to TRBD1 (5 bases). The CDR3 has 15 residues. Germline V gene sequence: CDR1 MNHEY, CDR2 SMNVEV (reference sequence). V dropped 4 bases and J dropped 1 base, with 11 bases sitting between them. The CDR3 loop is CASSSRGPSYNEQFF. CDR3 nucleotides: TGTGCCAGCAGTTCAAGGGGCCCTTCCTACAATGAGCAGTTCTTC.

The V gene is TRBV5-6, the J gene TRBJ1-4; D is unresolved. This CDR3 region has 15 residues. Trimming took 1 base from V and 6 from J, leaving 13 bases between them. Germline CDR1 SGHDT, CDR2 YYEEEE. This CDR3 is CASSLWQTGYEKLFF. The CDR3 nucleotides are TGTGCCAGCAGCTTGTGGCAGACCGGGTATGAAAAACTGTTTTTT.

V usage is TRBV25-1 and J usage is TRBJ1-5; no reliable D call. Germline V gene lookup returns CDR1 MGHDK and CDR2 SYGVNS. The V gene lost 2 bases and the J gene lost 11 bases, with 19 bases spanning the gap. The CDR3 sequence is 15 residues long. The CDR3 DNA reads TGTGCCAGCAGTGAAGGAAACGGTGTCTCGGAGTCCCAGCATTTT. Residues: CASSEGNGVSESQHF.

The chain combines TRBV6-5 with TRBJ2-6; tentatively, D is TRBD1 or TRBD2 (5 bases each). Germline V CDR1 and CDR2: MNHEY, SVGAGI. The length of the CDR3 is 15 residues. V gave up 6 bases and J gave up 3 bases, with 12 bases separating them. CDR3 in amino acids: CASSRDGFGANVLTF. The CDR3 nucleotides are TGTGCCAGCAGCCGGGACGGCTTTGGGGCCAACGTCCTGACTTTC.

This chain uses TRBV28 with TRBJ1-2; no clear D gene. Germline V gives CDR1 MDHEN, CDR2 SYDVKM. With 2 bases removed from V and 2 bases from J, the gap between germline ends came to 6 bases. The CDR3 covers 13 residues. The CDR3 loop reads CASSLPANYGYTF. For the CDR3, the DNA is TGTGCCAGCAGTTTACCGGCAAACTATGGCTACACCTTC.

The rearrangement links TRBV7-8 to TRBJ2-2; TRBD1 matches 8 bases. This CDR3 is 15 amino acids long. Germline values: CDR1 SGHVS, CDR2 FQNEAQ. Trimming cost V 5 bases and J 6 bases; bases outside gene matches: 8. CDR3 sequence reads: CASSKGQVGSGELFF. In nucleotides, the CDR3 is TGTGCCAGCAGCAAGGGACAGGTGGGGTCCGGGGAGCTGTTTTTT.

To note about this clone: The sample carries other DNA sequences with the same CDR3. The chain employs TRBV9 and TRBJ2-3, with D unresolved. CDR1 SGDLS and CDR2 YYNGEE come from the germline V gene. V dropped 4 bases and J dropped 2 bases, with 5 bases sitting between them. The CDR3 runs 12 residues. The CDR3 coding sequence is TGTGCCAGCAGCCCTAACACAGATACGCAGTATTTT. As protein: CASSPNTDTQYF.

The rearrangement joins TRBV9 to TRBJ1-5, with D possibly TRBD1 on 5 matching bases. V gave up 0 bases and J gave up 7 bases, with 14 bases separating them. Germline V gene lookup returns CDR1 SGDLS and CDR2 YYNGEE. The CDR3 covers 15 residues. CDR3 sequence (DNA): TGTGCCAGCAGCGTAGAGGGGTCAGGAGGCCAGCCCCAGCATTTT. As protein: CASSVEGSGGQPQHF. Full variable domain (rest looked up from reference TRBV9 and TRBJ1-5): DSGVTQTPKHLITATGQRVTLRCSPRSGDLSVYWYQQSLDQGLQFLIQYYNGEERAKGNILERFSAQQFPDLHSELNLSSLELGDSALYFCASSVEGSGGQPQHFGDGTRLSIL.

The chain recombines TRBV27 with TRBJ1-2; perhaps TRBD1 as D (5 bases). Deletions cut 0 bases from V and 6 bases from J, with 14 bases between. This CDR3 contains 15 residues. Germline lookup yields CDR1 MNHEY and CDR2 SMNVEV (reference sequence). The CDR3 protein is CASSLSGTRQDGYTF. The DNA for the CDR3 is TGTGCCAGCAGTTTATCAGGGACGAGGCAGGATGGCTACACCTTC.

The rearrangement links TRBV30 to TRBJ1-6, with D unresolved. The germline V and J ends were trimmed by 1 base and 7 bases, with 11 bases remaining between them. The CDR3 has 14 residues. Germline lookup yields CDR1 GTSNPN and CDR2 SVGIG (reference sequence). CDR3 bases: TGTGCCTGGAGTGGGGCCGTTTTAAATTCACCCCTCCACTTT. This translates into CAWSGAVLNSPLHF.

The rearrangement links TRBV29-1 to TRBJ2-5; tentatively, D is TRBD2 (5 bases). Between the trimmed V and J ends, which lost 8 bases and 5 bases, there was a span of 9 bases. The germline V gene encodes CDR1 SQVTM and CDR2 ANQGSEA. This CDR3 is built from 10 residues. CDR3 DNA sequence: TGCAGCCCCACGGGGGAGACCCAGTACTTC. Translating gives CSPTGETQYF.

V gene TRBV6-5 combines with J gene TRBJ1-5; D gene ambiguous. This CDR3 is built from 14 residues. Germline values: CDR1 MNHEY, CDR2 SVGAGI. Trimming pared 4 bases from V and 4 bases from J, leaving 11 bases between. For the CDR3, the DNA is TGTGCCAGCAGTTTTCACCGCGATAATCAGCCCCAGCATTTT. This translates into CASSFHRDNQPQHF.

The DNA of the CDR3 is TGTGCCAGCAGCTTACGGACAGAAGAGGGTCAGCCCCAGCATTTT. This sequence encodes CASSLRTEEGQPQHF. This chain joins TRBV7-2 and TRBJ1-5, with D possibly being TRBD1 (6 bases). V was clipped by 2 bases and J by 6 bases, with 14 bases between them. The CDR3 extends over 15 amino acids. CDR1 and CDR2 (germline): SGHTA, FQGNSA.

The gene calls are TRBV14 and TRBJ2-3; 10 nucleotides match TRBD1. Trimming at V came to 8 bases and at J to 2 bases, leaving 7 bases not matched to a gene. This CDR3 region has 15 residues. Germline CDR1 SGHDN, CDR2 FVKESK. CDR3 residues: CASSRTGGFTDTQYF. CDR3 nucleotide sequence: TGTGCCAGCTCCCGGACAGGGGGATTCACAGATACGCAGTATTTT.

V usage is TRBV7-2 and J usage is TRBJ2-5, with 12 positions matching TRBD2. V trimming: 1 base; J trimming: 8 bases; junction bases outside the gene matches: 2. The CDR3 length is 14 residues. Germline V gene data show CDR1 as SGHTA and CDR2 as FQGNSA. This chain's CDR3 is CASSLELAGGTQYF. CDR3 coding DNA: TGTGCCAGCAGCTTAGAACTAGCGGGGGGAACCCAGTACTTC.

The genes are TRBV2 and TRBJ1-2; 8 bases line up with TRBD1. Unmatched junction bases numbered 6, after V lost 3 bases and J lost 6 bases. Per germline, CDR1 SNHLY and CDR2 FYNNEI. The CDR3 spans 14 residues. The CDR3 sequence is CASSDQGARNGYTF. The CDR3 coding sequence is TGTGCCAGCAGTGATCAGGGGGCGCGTAATGGCTACACCTTC.